These 31 T cell receptor beta chains share one sample of origin, sequenced in a study of T cells in Graves' hyperthyroidism and ophthalmopathy. TCR beta CDR3 sequences were amplified from RNA transcripts. HTBI primers were used for first-round RT-PCR of the TCR CDR3. TCRdb analysed the multiplex PCR reads with MiXCR anew, one entry per CDR3 protein. Among 600,000 to 650,000 distinct CDR3 sequences listed, about a sixth were seen once. The sequenced sample was blood. The receptors here all came from a woman in her 30s with Graves' hyperthyroidism.

There are many counts of this clonotype. The chain has TRBV7-3 and TRBJ2-5; D is uncertain. The germline V gene has CDR1 SGHTA and CDR2 FQGTGA. V was pared by 2 bases and J by 2 bases, with 6 bases between. CDR3 length: 13 residues. The CDR3 DNA follows: TGTGCCAGCAGCTTATATCAACAAGAGACCCAGTACTTC. Protein sequence: CASSLYQQETQYF. Full variable domain (outside the CDR3, taken from reference TRBV7-3 and TRBJ2-5): GAGVSQTPSNKVTEKGKYVELRCDPISGHTALYWYRQSLGQGPEFLIYFQGTGAADDSGLPNDRFFAVRPEGSVSTLKIQRTERGDSAVYLCASSLYQQETQYFGPGTRLLVL.

This clonotype was observed a few times. The rearrangement uses TRBV18 and TRBJ1-6; 7 nucleotides agree with TRBD1. J lost 7 bases, V lost 2 bases, and 2 bases had no gene match. This CDR3 has 14 residues. The germline V gene encodes CDR1 KGHSH and CDR2 LQKENI. This CDR3 reads CASSPATGNSPLHF. CDR3 bases: TGTGCCAGCTCACCAGCGACAGGGAATTCACCCCTCCACTTT. The full variable domain, in which reference TRBV18 and TRBJ1-6 provide the parts outside the CDR3, is NAGVMQNPRHLVRRRGQEARLRCSPMKGHSHVYWYRQLPEEGLKFMVYLQKENIIDESGMPKERFSAEFPKEGPSILRIQQVVRGDSAAYFCASSPATGNSPLHFGNGTRLTVT.

This clonotype was picked up a small number of times. The gene calls are TRBV7-2 and TRBJ1-2, with D possibly TRBD1 on 5 matching bases. The germline V and J ends were trimmed by 6 bases and 7 bases, with 15 bases remaining between them. The CDR3 consists of 13 residues. CDR1 is SGHTA, CDR2 FQGNSA, per germline. For the CDR3, the DNA is TGTGCCAGCAGAGGCGGGGCCTCTTTTGGCTACACCTTC. As protein: CASRGGASFGYTF.

As to this clonotype: A single base separates this from a much larger clone, so it may be a read error. This sequence joins TRBV28 and TRBJ2-3, with D tentatively TRBD2 (5 bases). Germline V gene lookup returns CDR1 MDHEN and CDR2 SYDVKM. This CDR3 is built from 14 residues. Here the CDR3 reads CAISRGLSTDTQYF. In DNA, the CDR3 is TGTGCCATCAGTAGAGGGTTGAGCACAGATACGCAGTATTTT.

This clonotype was found many times. The rearrangement uses TRBV11-3 and TRBJ2-3; D gene uncertain. Germline values: CDR1 SGHNT, CDR2 YENEEA. V was clipped by 1 base and J by 4 bases, with 9 bases between them. The CDR3 contains 14 residues. The CDR3 DNA is TGTGCCAGCAGCTTAGGTGGAGAGCCAGATACGCAGTATTTT. It specifies CASSLGGEPDTQYF.

The rearrangement links TRBV5-5 to TRBJ2-7; D perhaps matches TRBD1 (6 bases). The CDR3 runs to 14 residues. Germline CDR1 and CDR2: SGHKS and YYEKEE (reference sequence). The V gene lost 0 bases and the J gene lost 6 bases, with 13 bases spanning the gap. This chain's CDR3 is CASSLAGRGFEQYF. CDR3 DNA sequence: TGTGCCAGCAGCTTGGCCGGCAGGGGTTTCGAGCAGTACTTC.

The chain couples TRBV2 to TRBJ2-2; a possible D gene is TRBD2 (7 bases). The CDR3 sequence is 15 residues long. The V and J ends lost 11 bases and 1 base respectively, with 17 bases between them. Per the germline V gene, CDR1 is SNHLY and CDR2 is FYNNEI. CDR3 sequence: CASRGGGRNTGELFF. The CDR3 DNA reads as TGTGCCTCAAGGGGGGGGGGACGGAACACCGGGGAGCTGTTTTTT.

V gene TRBV20-1 combines with J gene TRBJ2-4; 11 bases align to TRBD1. V trimming: 1 base; J trimming: 0 bases; junction bases outside the gene matches: 14. The germline gives CDR1 DFQATT, CDR2 SNEGSKA (reference sequence). CDR3 length: 20 residues. CDR3 DNA: TGCAGTGCTAGAGCTTACTGGGACAGGGGGGGAAAGGTAGCCAAAAACATTCAGTACTTC. Translating gives CSARAYWDRGGKVAKNIQYF.

A few counts support this clonotype. The chain joins TRBV4-2 to TRBJ1-1; D ambiguous. CDR1 and CDR2 (germline): LGHNA, YNFKEQ. The V end lost 0 bases, the J end lost 1 base, and 6 bases lay between the germline ends. There are 14 residues in the CDR3. CDR3 in DNA: TGTGCCAGCAGCCAAGAGCACGAGAACACTGAAGCTTTCTTT. Translating it yields CASSQEHENTEAFF.

The V call is TRBV20-1, the J call TRBJ2-7, with 8 bases aligning to TRBD2. Germline-derived CDR1 and CDR2 are DFQATT and SNEGSKA (reference sequence). There are 14 residues in the CDR3. With V trimmed by 0 bases and J by 3 bases, 4 bases remained unmatched. In DNA, the CDR3 is TGCAGTGCTAGAGATATGGCGGGGGGCTACGAGCAGTACTTC. Protein: CSARDMAGGYEQYF.

This clonotype was observed a few times. The V call is TRBV7-9, the J call TRBJ1-4; D may be TRBD1 (5 bases). CDR3 size: 16 residues. Germline V CDR1 and CDR2: SEHNR, FQNEAQ (reference sequence). Trimming removed 2 bases from V and 7 bases from J, with 17 bases in between. This CDR3 is CASSLRKGTQAEKLFF. CDR3 DNA sequence: TGTGCCAGCAGCTTAAGAAAAGGGACCCAGGCTGAAAAACTGTTTTTT. Looking up the rest from reference TRBV7-9 and TRBJ1-4 gives the full variable domain: DTGVSQNPRHKITKRGQNVTFRCDPISEHNRLYWYRQTLGQGPEFLTYFQNEAQLEKSRLLSDRFSAERPKGSFSTLEIQRTEQGDSAMYLCASSLRKGTQAEKLFFGSGTQLSVL.

This clonotype was counted ten times or more. This rearrangement joins TRBV5-1 to TRBJ2-7, with 7 positions matching TRBD2. The germline V gene has CDR1 SGHRS and CDR2 YFSETQ. The CDR3 loop spans 16 amino acids. The V segment lost 0 bases and the J segment 3 bases; nucleotides outside the gene matches: 9. The CDR3 spells CASSLETGTNYYEQYF. CDR3 coding DNA: TGCGCCAGCAGCTTGGAGACCGGGACTAACTACTACGAGCAGTACTTC.

This clonotype was detected a few times. This chain uses TRBV28 with TRBJ2-7; 10 bases align to TRBD1. Germline assignment: CDR1 MDHEN and CDR2 SYDVKM. This CDR3 is built from 15 residues. J lost 0 bases, V lost 7 bases, and 6 bases had no gene match. In DNA, the CDR3 is TGTGCCAGCAACGAGCGGACAGGGGGCTCCTACGAGCAGTACTTC. It is translated as CASNERTGGSYEQYF. Using reference TRBV28 and TRBJ2-7 for the parts outside the CDR3, the full variable domain is DVKVTQSSRYLVKRTGEKVFLECVQDMDHENMFWYRQDPGLGLRLIYFSYDVKMKEKGDIPEGYSVSREKKERFSLILESASTNQTSMYLCASNERTGGSYEQYFGPGTRLTVT.

The sample holds many counts of this clonotype. The chain recombines TRBV29-1 with TRBJ1-2, with D possibly matching TRBD1 (5 bases). Germline CDR1 SQVTM, CDR2 ANQGSEA. The CDR3 has 12 residues. Trimming shortened V by 8 bases and J by 4 bases, and 14 bases separated the two germline ends. CDR3 residues: CSTAGRPYGYTF. The CDR3 DNA reads TGCAGCACTGCAGGGCGTCCCTATGGCTACACCTTC. Full variable domain (missing parts from reference TRBV29-1 and TRBJ1-2): SAVISQKPSRDICQRGTSLTIQCQVDSQVTMMFWYRQQPGQSLTLIATANQGSEATYESGFVIDKFPISRPNLTFSTLTVSNMSPEDSSIYLCSTAGRPYGYTFGSGTRLTVV.

This clonotype occurred a few times. It is likely a read error, because the conserved phenylalanine at the end of the CDR3 is missing. This sequence joins TRBV20-1 and TRBJ1-2; no reliable D call. Germline-derived CDR1 and CDR2 are DFQATT and SNEGSKA (reference sequence). V was trimmed by 5 bases and J by 2 bases, leaving 9 bases between them. This CDR3 has 12 residues. CDR3 DNA: TGCAGTGCTCCGACAAAGAACTATGGCTACACCCTC. This gives the protein CSAPTKNYGYTL.

This clonotype was seen repeatedly, ten times or more. The genes are TRBV6-1 and TRBJ1-5, with no clear D. The CDR3 has 12 amino acids. Per the germline V gene, CDR1 is MNHNS and CDR2 is SASEGT. V was trimmed by 4 bases and J by 11 bases, leaving 12 bases between them. The CDR3 DNA follows: TGTGCCAGCAGTGCCCTGGGAGGTACCCAGCATTTT. Protein product: CASSALGGTQHF.

This clonotype has at least ten counts. The V gene is TRBV7-9, the J gene TRBJ2-3, with TRBD1 matching 7 bases. The CDR3 contains 14 residues. V dropped 5 bases and J dropped 5; count of bases not matched to a gene: 7. Germline V gene data show CDR1 as SEHNR and CDR2 as FQNEAQ (reference sequence). CDR3 sequence: CASSIHRGQDTQYF. The DNA for the CDR3 is TGTGCCAGCAGCATCCACAGGGGCCAAGATACGCAGTATTTT.

This clonotype came up many times. The J gene is TRBJ2-7, the V gene TRBV7-9; 9 nucleotides match TRBD1. CDR1 is SEHNR and CDR2 is FQNEAQ in the germline V gene (reference sequence). Trimming took 3 bases from V and 4 from J; bases not matched to a gene: 13. The CDR3 has 17 amino acids. The CDR3 DNA sequence: TGTGCCAGCAGCTTTAAGTCCCGGGGACAGGGAGGGTACGAGCAGTACTTC. This encodes CASSFKSRGQGGYEQYF.

Details on this clonotype: At one end, the junction sequence differs from germline, possibly due to a read error. The V call is TRBV4-1, the J call TRBJ2-2, with D perhaps being TRBD1 or TRBD2 (5 bases each). CDR3 length: 15 residues. Germline assignment: CDR1 MGHRA and CDR2 YSYEKL. CDR3 nucleotide sequence: TGTGCCAGCAGCCAAGGGCAGGGCGGGACCGGGGAGCTGTTTTTT. Its translation is CASSQGQGGTGELFF.

About this clonotype: A much bigger clone sits one base away, suggesting this may be a read error. V usage is TRBV18 and J usage is TRBJ2-1, with D possibly being TRBD2 (5 bases). Trimming left V 4 bases short and J 9 bases short, with 13 bases between. CDR1 is KGHSH, CDR2 LQKENI, per germline. CDR3 length: 13 amino acids. The CDR3 DNA reads as TGTGCCAGCTCACGACCGGGGAACGGTGAGCAGTTCTTC. Its translation is CASSRPGNGEQFF.

This chain uses TRBV7-9 with TRBJ2-5; D possibly corresponds to TRBD1 (6 bases). Trimming took 6 bases from V and 5 from J, leaving 13 bases between them. Germline CDR1 is SEHNR and CDR2 is FQNEAQ (reference sequence). The CDR3 has 13 residues. The CDR3 reads CASRIQGRETQYF. CDR3 in DNA: TGTGCCAGCAGAATACAGGGTCGGGAGACCCAGTACTTC.

This clonotype was detected ten times or more. The chain combines TRBV27 with TRBJ1-2, with TRBD1 matching 7 bases. The V gene end was trimmed by 5 bases and the J gene end by 10 bases; junction bases not matched to a gene: 13. The CDR3 has 14 amino acids. Per the germline V gene, CDR1 is MNHEY and CDR2 is SMNVEV (reference sequence). The CDR3 DNA reads TGTGCCAGCAGTGGCACAGGGGCCGCTAGGTTCTACACCTTC. It yields the protein CASSGTGAARFYTF.

This clonotype was counted at least ten times. An end of the junction does not agree with germline; a read error may underlie this. V gene TRBV5-6 combines with J gene TRBJ2-1; no definite D call. The germline gives CDR1 SGHDT, CDR2 YYEEEE. The CDR3 covers 12 residues. The CDR3 DNA follows: TGCGCCAGCAGCTTGGCATACAATGAGCAGTTCTTC. Translating it yields CASSLAYNEQFF. The full variable domain, rest sourced from reference TRBV5-6 and TRBJ2-1, is DAGVTQSPTHLIKTRGQQVTLRCSPKSGHDTVSWYQQALGQGPQFIFQYYEEEERQRGNFPDRFSGHQFPNYSSELNVNALLLGDSALYLCASSLAYNEQFFGPGTRLTVL.

This clonotype was observed a few times. The rearrangement uses TRBV14 and TRBJ2-5; D remains unclear. Looked up from germline, CDR1 is SGHDN and CDR2 is FVKESK. CDR3 length: 12 residues. V shed 2 bases and J shed 4 bases, with 5 bases lying between them. The DNA for the CDR3 is TGTGCCAGCAGCCAAATGACAGAGACCCAGTACTTC. This encodes CASSQMTETQYF.

This clonotype was seen many times. The V call is TRBV12-3 or TRBV12-4, the J call TRBJ2-1; no definite D call. The CDR3 is made up of 14 amino acids. V was clipped by 3 bases and J by 5 bases, with 11 bases between them. The CDR3 protein is CASSFSQSDNEQFF. The CDR3 nucleotides are TGTGCCAGCAGTTTCTCCCAATCTGACAATGAGCAGTTCTTC.

This clonotype was detected ten times or more. The rearrangement links TRBV2 to TRBJ2-2; either TRBD1 or TRBD2 may supply D (6 bases each). From germline, CDR1 is SNHLY and CDR2 FYNNEI. V lost 6 bases and J lost 4, with 15 bases in between. The CDR3 length is 15 residues. The CDR3 DNA sequence: TGTGCCAGCAGGTCACAGGGAGGCGGCACCGGGGAGCTGTTTTTT. Protein product: CASRSQGGGTGELFF.

In this sample, this clonotype turned up many times. The rearrangement uses TRBV6-2 or TRBV6-3 and TRBJ2-1; D is unresolved. Trimming pared 7 bases from V and 8 bases from J, leaving 12 bases between. This CDR3 region has 12 residues. Per germline, CDR1 MNHEY and CDR2 SVGEGT. The CDR3 sequence: CASTGATHEQFF. CDR3 sequence (DNA): TGTGCCAGCACCGGTGCCACCCATGAGCAGTTCTTC.

The chain employs TRBV24-1 and TRBJ2-7; D is perhaps TRBD1 or TRBD2 (5 bases each). V gave up 3 bases and J gave up 1 base, with 15 bases separating them. Germline V CDR1 and CDR2: KGHDR, SFDVKD. The CDR3 has 16 residues. Here the CDR3 DNA reads TGTGCCACCAGTGATCGGACCGGGACGTCTTCCTACGAGCAGTACTTC. Amino acid sequence: CATSDRTGTSSYEQYF.

This clonotype came up many times. The V gene is TRBV11-1, the J gene TRBJ2-5, with 12 bases lining up with TRBD1. CDR3 length: 16 amino acids. Germline assignment: CDR1 SGHAT and CDR2 FQDESV (reference sequence). J was trimmed by 1 base and V by 5 bases; bases with no gene match: 5. For the CDR3, the DNA is TGTGCCAGCAGCCAGGGACAGGGGGCCTTCCAAGAGACCCAGTACTTC. Translating it yields CASSQGQGAFQETQYF.

There are a few counts of this clonotype. The chain recombines TRBV10-1 with TRBJ1-1; D gene ambiguous. The CDR3 covers 13 residues. V was pared by 10 bases and J by 1 base, with 13 bases between. In germline, CDR1 is WNHNN, CDR2 SYGVQD (reference sequence). CDR3 bases: TGCGCCATCCTCACCGGGAGGAACACTGAAGCTTTCTTT. It specifies CAILTGRNTEAFF.

This clonotype was detected many times. V is TRBV29-1 and J is TRBJ1-1; 12 bases line up with TRBD1. Trimming at V came to 8 bases and at J to 1 base, leaving 8 bases not matched to a gene. Germline V lookup: CDR1 SQVTM, CDR2 ANQGSEA. The CDR3 loop spans 15 amino acids. CDR3 loop: CSSHGTGGANTEAFF. The CDR3 DNA is TGCAGCTCCCATGGGACAGGGGGCGCGAACACTGAAGCTTTCTTT.